The 12 T cell receptor beta chains reported below all come from one sample, sequenced in a study of OX40 agonist ivuxolimab in advanced cancers. The method was immunoSEQ multiplex PCR; TCRdb's version includes in-frame clones alone and lacks a portion of them. The profile shows about 64,000 clones, around 91% of them singletons. Sequenced material: CD4+ or CD8+ T cells sorted from blood, taken in a trial of the OX40 agonist ivuxolimab. These receptors were obtained from an adult with an advanced solid tumor such as melanoma, head and neck, liver or kidney cancer.

This chain links TRBV5-1 with TRBJ2-2; D gene ambiguous. Trimming removed 0 bases at V and 0 bases at J, with 6 bases between. The CDR3 is made up of 15 amino acids. Germline lookup yields CDR1 SGHRS and CDR2 YFSETQ. The CDR3 sequence: CASSLGTTNTGELFF. The CDR3 DNA follows: TGCGCCAGCAGCTTGGGAACAACGAACACCGGGGAGCTGTTTTTT.

J is TRBJ1-2 and V is TRBV29-1, with a possible D match to TRBD1 (5 bases). Per the germline V gene, CDR1 is SQVTM and CDR2 is ANQGSEA. The ends were cut back, 7 bases at V and 5 bases at J, with 11 bases in the middle. The CDR3 is 11 residues long. The CDR3 loop is CSARDLYGYTF. The CDR3 DNA is TGCAGCGCCCGGGACCTTTATGGCTACACCTTC.

V usage is TRBV27 and J usage is TRBJ2-2; D remains ambiguous. In germline, CDR1 is MNHEY, CDR2 SMNVEV (reference sequence). This CDR3 is 14 amino acids long. Trimming left V 4 bases short and J 1 base short, with 7 bases between. For the CDR3, the DNA is TGTGCCAGCAGTTGGGCCAGGAACACCGGGGAGCTGTTTTTT. Amino acids: CASSWARNTGELFF.

The chain links TRBV9 to TRBJ2-3; 9 nucleotides agree with TRBD1. J gave up 3 bases and V 3 bases, and 8 bases lay outside the gene matches. CDR1 is SGDLS and CDR2 is YYNGEE in the germline V gene. The CDR3 covers 16 residues. The CDR3 bases are TGTGCCAGCAGCGCGAGACAGGGGGTAGTGACAGATACGCAGTATTTT. This translates into CASSARQGVVTDTQYF.

This clone was counted only a few times. The DNA for the CDR3 is TGTGCCAGCAGCGCCAGCGGGGGGGCCTTGGATACGCAGTATTTT. Protein product: CASSASGGALDTQYF. The rearrangement uses TRBV7-2 and TRBJ2-3, with 10 bases aligning to TRBD2. Germline CDR1 reads SGHTA; CDR2 reads FQGNSA. The V segment lost 5 bases and the J segment 6 bases; nucleotides outside the gene matches: 8. This CDR3 has 15 residues.

The chain recombines TRBV28 with TRBJ2-2; D remains unclear. Germline V gene data show CDR1 as MDHEN and CDR2 as SYDVKM. This CDR3 region has 15 residues. V gave up 8 bases and J gave up 5 bases, with 18 bases separating them. CDR3 coding DNA: TGTGCCAGCCGTTATTCAAGGTTTCTAACCGGGGAGCTGTTTTTT. This gives the protein CASRYSRFLTGELFF. The whole variable domain, filled in from reference TRBV28 and TRBJ2-2, reads DVKVTQSSRYLVKRTGEKVFLECVQDMDHENMFWYRQDPGLGLRLIYFSYDVKMKEKGDIPEGYSVSREKKERFSLILESASTNQTSMYLCASRYSRFLTGELFFGEGSRLTVL.

The rearrangement joins TRBV7-6 to TRBJ1-3; 7 bases match TRBD1. CDR3 size: 16 residues. CDR1 is SGHVS and CDR2 is FNYEAQ in the germline V gene. J lost 0 bases, V lost 4 bases, and 6 bases had no gene match. CDR3 in amino acids: CASSSPGQSSGNTIYF. In DNA form, the CDR3 reads TGTGCCAGCAGCTCTCCGGGACAGAGCTCTGGAAACACCATATATTTT.

This sequence joins TRBV15 and TRBJ1-5; 11 nucleotides match TRBD1. Germline V lookup: CDR1 LNHNV, CDR2 YYDKDF (reference sequence). With 5 bases clipped from V and 6 bases from J, the junction kept 6 bases outside the gene matches. The CDR3 has 15 residues. The DNA of the CDR3 is TGTGCCACCAGCCGGGACAGGGGGGTTGGTCAGCCCCAGCATTTT. Protein product: CATSRDRGVGQPQHF.

The chain uses TRBV5-1 and TRBJ1-2; 7 bases map to TRBD1. The length of the CDR3 is 16 residues. Germline V gene sequence: CDR1 SGHRS, CDR2 YFSETQ. V lost 1 base to trimming and J lost 6 bases; unmatched junction nucleotides: 12. The CDR3 region has the DNA TGCGCCAGCAGCTTGACACCGGGACAGACTTTCCATGGCTACACCTTC. This gives the protein CASSLTPGQTFHGYTF.

The V gene is TRBV4-1, the J gene TRBJ1-2; no clear D gene. Per the germline V gene, CDR1 is MGHRA and CDR2 is YSYEKL. V shed 0 bases and J shed 7 bases, with 9 bases lying between them. There are 13 residues in the CDR3. CDR3 sequence: CASSQEGGFGYTF. The CDR3 DNA reads as TGCGCCAGCAGCCAAGAGGGAGGCTTTGGCTACACCTTC.

V and J are TRBV19 and TRBJ1-2; the match to TRBD1 covers 7 bases. The germline V gene has CDR1 LNHDA and CDR2 SQIVND (reference sequence). This CDR3 spans 12 amino acids. V was clipped by 3 bases and J by 12 bases; unmatched bases: 7. The CDR3 coding sequence is TGTGCCAGTAGTATTGGTGACAGGGCTGACACCTTC. As protein: CASSIGDRADTF. The full variable domain, with the rest looked up from reference TRBV19 and TRBJ1-2, is DGGITQSPKYLFRKEGQNVTLSCEQNLNHDAMYWYRQDPGQGLRLIYYSQIVNDFQKGDIAEGYSVSREKKESFPLTVTSAQKNPTAFYLCASSIGDRADTFGSGTRLTVV.

The rearrangement uses TRBV7-9 and TRBJ2-2; unclear D gene. The CDR3 contains 11 residues. V lost 8 bases and J lost 4, with 5 bases in between. CDR1 SEHNR and CDR2 FQNEAQ come from the germline V gene (reference sequence). The CDR3 DNA sequence: TGTGCCAGCCGCCTCACCGGGGAGCTGTTTTTT. Its protein is CASRLTGELFF.